Shown below are 22 T cell receptor beta chains from a single sample sequenced in a study of shared T cell receptors in the human thymus. TCRdb's table, derived via immunoSEQ multiplex PCR, lists solely in-frame clones and lacks some. The repertoire includes 500,000 to 550,000 clones, roughly 74% of them detected once, and around 0.012% sits in the top ten. The sample also formed part of further work on human thymus T cells.

The sequenced sample was thymocytes. The receptors shown here come from a boy under two years old with a congenital heart defect.

V usage is TRBV15 and J usage is TRBJ2-1, with 12 bases identical to TRBD2. Germline values: CDR1 LNHNV, CDR2 YYDKDF (reference sequence). The junction had 5 bases not matched to a gene; V was cut back by 5 bases and J by 0 bases. The length of the CDR3 is 17 residues. In DNA form, the CDR3 reads TGTGCCACCAGCGCTCTAGCGGGGGGGAGCTCCTACAATGAGCAGTTCTTC. Amino acid sequence: CATSALAGGSSYNEQFF.

This rearrangement joins TRBV6-5 to TRBJ2-7, with 10 bases identical to TRBD1. The CDR3 spans 15 residues. Germline CDR1 and CDR2: MNHEY and SVGAGI. Trimming cost V 6 bases and J 2 bases; bases outside gene matches: 7. CDR3 coding DNA: TGTGCCAGCAGGAGTCGGACAGGGGGTACCTACGAGCAGTACTTC. Its translation: CASRSRTGGTYEQYF.

This sequence joins TRBV2 and TRBJ2-7, with 11 bases that match TRBD2. The CDR3 contains 13 residues. V was clipped by 7 bases and J by 5 bases; unmatched bases: 4. Germline V gene data show CDR1 as SNHLY and CDR2 as FYNNEI. The CDR3 region has the DNA TGTGCCAGCATACTAGCGGGAGCGGACGAGCAGTACTTC. Translation: CASILAGADEQYF.

The gene calls are TRBV29-1 and TRBJ1-3; D is perhaps TRBD1 (5 bases). The CDR3 is 18 amino acids. Trimming removed 0 bases at V and 4 bases at J, with 22 bases between. Germline V gene lookup returns CDR1 SQVTM and CDR2 ANQGSEA. The CDR3 DNA follows: TGCAGCGTTGAAGAAGCTGTCGGGCAGGGTGGAATGGGAAACACCATATATTTT. Translating gives CSVEEAVGQGGMGNTIYF.

The chain uses TRBV6-1 and TRBJ1-1; 11 bases are a match to TRBD1. V lost 3 bases to trimming and J lost 4 bases; unmatched junction nucleotides: 4. The CDR3 is 15 residues long. Germline CDR1 is MNHNS and CDR2 is SASEGT. CDR3 nucleotides: TGTGCCAGCAGTGAGGGGGACAGGGGGAGCACTGAAGCTTTCTTT. Protein product: CASSEGDRGSTEAFF.

The V call is TRBV30, the J call TRBJ2-2; D is uncertain. This CDR3 is built from 12 residues. V was trimmed by 4 bases and J by 3 bases, leaving 6 bases between them. Per the germline V gene, CDR1 is GTSNPN and CDR2 is SVGIG (reference sequence). The CDR3 is CAWTTYTGELFF. CDR3 DNA: TGTGCCTGGACTACCTACACCGGGGAGCTGTTTTTT.

This clone was detected only once. V gene TRBV28 combines with J gene TRBJ2-1, with D tentatively TRBD1 (5 bases). The V end was cut by 5 bases, the J end by 5 bases, with 13 bases between. In germline, CDR1 is MDHEN, CDR2 SYDVKM. The CDR3 is 14 residues long. CDR3 nucleotide sequence: TGTGCCAGCAGTACGGACATAAATAACAATGAGCAGTTCTTC. Translating gives CASSTDINNNEQFF.

The count of this clone is one. The V gene is TRBV30, the J gene TRBJ2-2, with D tentatively TRBD2 (5 bases). V lost 4 bases to trimming and J lost 4 bases, with 10 bases between them. This CDR3 has 13 amino acids. Per germline, CDR1 GTSNPN and CDR2 SVGIG (reference sequence). The CDR3 coding sequence is TGTGCCTGGACCCGGGAAGGCACCGGGGAGCTGTTTTTT. Residues: CAWTREGTGELFF.

About this clone: Different DNA sequences within this sample yield the same CDR3. The gene calls are TRBV2 and TRBJ2-7; D gene unclear. The V and J ends lost 8 bases and 3 bases respectively, with 8 bases between them. This CDR3 has 11 residues. The germline V gene encodes CDR1 SNHLY and CDR2 FYNNEI. The CDR3 protein is CASGSSYEQYF. The CDR3 DNA reads as TGTGCCAGCGGCTCTAGCTACGAGCAGTACTTC.

V usage is TRBV5-1 and J usage is TRBJ2-7; tentatively, D is TRBD2 (5 bases). V gave up 0 bases and J gave up 5 bases, with 18 bases separating them. CDR1 is SGHRS and CDR2 is YFSETQ in the germline V gene. CDR3 length: 16 residues. CDR3: CASSLVSRDGCNEQYF. In nucleotides, the CDR3 is TGCGCCAGCAGCTTGGTTTCTCGGGATGGGTGTAACGAGCAGTACTTC.

V usage is TRBV4-1 and J usage is TRBJ2-7; D is uncertain. CDR3 length equals 15 residues. Germline V CDR1 and CDR2: MGHRA, YSYEKL. Trimming stripped 3 bases from V and 5 bases from J, with 17 bases between. CDR3 sequence: CASSHRVSPPHEQYF. As DNA, the CDR3 is TGCGCCAGCAGCCATCGGGTCAGCCCCCCTCACGAGCAGTACTTC.

There are a few counts of this clone. V gene TRBV6-5 combines with J gene TRBJ1-1; TRBD1 matches 10 bases. V was pared by 4 bases and J by 5 bases, with 1 base of the junction left unmatched. Germline V gene lookup returns CDR1 MNHEY and CDR2 SVGAGI. This CDR3 is 13 amino acids long. The CDR3 nucleotides read TGTGCCAGCAGTTGGACAGGGGGGACTGAAGCTTTCTTT. Residues: CASSWTGGTEAFF.

The rearrangement uses TRBV7-3 and TRBJ2-5; 11 bases are shared with TRBD1. The CDR3 consists of 16 residues. The germline gives CDR1 SGHTA, CDR2 FQGTGA. Trimming at V came to 5 bases and at J to 3 bases, leaving 8 bases not matched to a gene. CDR3 coding DNA: TGTGCCAGCAGCCCCTACGGGACAGGGGGAGAAGAGACCCAGTACTTC. This translates into CASSPYGTGGEETQYF. Looking up the rest from reference TRBV7-3 and TRBJ2-5 gives the full variable domain: GAGVSQTPSNKVTEKGKYVELRCDPISGHTALYWYRQSLGQGPEFLIYFQGTGAADDSGLPNDRFFAVRPEGSVSTLKIQRTERGDSAVYLCASSPYGTGGEETQYFGPGTRLLVL.

The CDR3 bases are TGTGCCAGCAGTCCGACAGAGGAGAACACTGAAGCTTTCTTT. This sequence encodes CASSPTEENTEAFF. V gene TRBV6-1 combines with J gene TRBJ1-1, with D maybe TRBD1 (5 bases). The CDR3 contains 14 residues. The germline V gene encodes CDR1 MNHNS and CDR2 SASEGT. The ends were cut back, 5 bases at V and 1 base at J, with 11 bases in the middle.

This chain links TRBV10-3 with TRBJ2-6; D is undetermined. The CDR3 covers 12 residues. V lost 8 bases, J lost 1 base, and 3 bases lay in between. The V gene's germline CDR1 is ENHRY and CDR2 SYGVKD. The DNA of the CDR3 is TGTGCCATCCCTTCTGGGGCCAACGTCCTGACTTTC. Amino acids: CAIPSGANVLTF.

V usage is TRBV4-2 and J usage is TRBJ1-1; 8 bases fit TRBD1. V was pared by 4 bases and J by 4 bases, with 11 bases of the junction left unmatched. This CDR3 is 16 amino acids long. The germline CDR1 and CDR2 sequences are LGHNA and YNFKEQ. The CDR3 DNA follows: TGTGCCAGCAGCCCTGGGGGGCAGGGGGCGCGCACTGAAGCTTTCTTT. This gives the protein CASSPGGQGARTEAFF.

The V and J genes are TRBV29-1 and TRBJ2-5, with 7 bases matching TRBD1. The DNA end is a closer match to TRBJ2-7, so the J assignment may be wrong. The length of the CDR3 is 12 residues. Germline assignment: CDR1 SQVTM and CDR2 ANQGSEA. The CDR3 loop is CSGVDREYEQYF. The CDR3 nucleotides are TGCAGCGGAGTAGACAGGGAATACGAGCAGTACTTC.

The sample holds one count of this clone. This chain uses TRBV7-2 with TRBJ1-4, with D possibly matching TRBD1 (6 bases). Germline V CDR1 and CDR2: SGHTA, FQGNSA. The CDR3 is 15 amino acids. Trimming left V 1 base short and J 5 bases short, with 11 bases between. Here the CDR3 DNA reads TGTGCCAGCAGCTTAGAGGCAGGGGTAAATGAAAAACTGTTTTTT. This sequence encodes CASSLEAGVNEKLFF.

This sequence joins TRBV5-6 and TRBJ2-5, with 9 bases identical to TRBD2. The V and J ends lost 4 bases and 4 bases, in that order; junction bases with no gene match: 8. This CDR3 has 15 amino acids. CDR1 is SGHDT, CDR2 YYEEEE, per germline. The CDR3 region has the DNA TGTGCCAGCAGCGAAAGCGGGAGGCTACGAGAGACCCAGTACTTC. Protein product: CASSESGRLRETQYF.

This sequence joins TRBV5-1 and TRBJ2-1; tentatively, D is TRBD2 (7 bases). Germline V CDR1 and CDR2: SGHRS, YFSETQ. Trimming stripped 5 bases from V and 9 bases from J, with 18 bases between. The CDR3 sequence is 14 residues long. The CDR3 region is CASSRSGGGGEQFF. The CDR3 nucleotides are TGCGCCAGCAGTCGGAGCGGAGGGGGGGGTGAGCAGTTCTTC.

The chain combines TRBV5-1 with TRBJ2-1, with TRBD2 identical over 14 bases. V lost 1 base to trimming and J lost 5 bases; unmatched junction nucleotides: 17. Per germline, CDR1 SGHRS and CDR2 YFSETQ. CDR3 length equals 21 residues. Written as DNA, the CDR3 is TGCGCCAGCAGCTTGAGCGCTATTTCGGGACTAGCGGGAGTCGGGGACAATGAGCAGTTCTTC. Translated, it gives CASSLSAISGLAGVGDNEQFF.

The rearrangement uses TRBV30 and TRBJ2-7, with D perhaps TRBD1 (6 bases). The CDR3 contains 14 residues. Germline-derived CDR1 and CDR2 are GTSNPN and SVGIG (reference sequence). V was cut by 2 bases and J by 5 bases, with 16 bases left in between. The CDR3 DNA follows: TGTGCCTGGAGTCCCAGGGGTTTTGAAGACGAGCAGTACTTC. Amino acid sequence: CAWSPRGFEDEQYF.